A selection of T cell receptor beta chains follows, all from one sample in a study of response to subunit inactivated influenza vaccine. TCRdb re-called the RT-PCR reads with MiXCR, one entry per CDR3 protein. The data contain 550,000 to 800,000 distinct CDR3 sequences, about 15% of them singletons. Sequenced here: PBMCs from blood, sampled approximately 15 days before vaccination. The receptors come from a man aged 45-60 years who received an inactivated influenza vaccine. Both conserved end residues are part of each CDR3. Rows may omit the clone size; those that give it use once, few, many or a size class.

v_call | clone_size | cdr3_aa
TRBV11-2 | few | CASSDSPSRYEQYF
TRBV6-1 | NA | CASSTFRGTEQFF
TRBV28 | few | CASSPAPLSGNTIYF
TRBV6-2/TRBV6-3 | many | CASSRLAANNEQFF
TRBV5-1 | NA | CASSSTTHGSPLRSGNTIYF
TRBV5-1 | NA | CASSPGGRGAGETQYF
TRBV3-1 | NA | CASSKQGIHEQYF
TRBV20-1 | NA | CSARDPLVDYGYTF
TRBV12-3/TRBV12-4 | NA | CASSSLGLAYEQYF
TRBV20-1 | many | CSARASLAKNIQYF
TRBV7-2 | NA | CASSTRGRANTGELFF
TRBV4-3 | many | CASSQGLADYNEQFF
TRBV20-1 | NA | CSAKDPSYIRGELFF
TRBV4-3 | few | CASSQKGTGDIYNEQFF
TRBV6-2/TRBV6-3 | few | CASSYSKLDRETF
TRBV11-2 | NA | CASGRGGRDEQFF
TRBV6-1 | few | CASRFQGDYEQYF
TRBV7-2 | few | CASSFGTGGFYEQYF
TRBV7-9 | few | CASSSSRGRGGYNEQFF
TRBV6-1 | NA | CASSRTENSPLHF
TRBV5-1 | few | CASSQAPGATGQYF
TRBV5-5 | few | CASSFTGTGASSNQPQHF
TRBV7-8 | NA | CASSLSRRGPYTDTQYF
TRBV20-1 | NA | CSARGLAVRTDTQYF
TRBV5-6 | many | CASSYRQGVQPQHF
TRBV5-1 | many | CASSLGSGRTGREQFF
TRBV7-9 | many | CASSLEHEQYF
TRBV4-1 | few | CASSQAPTSGSFTYEQYF
TRBV7-2 | few | CASSSRLARETQYF
TRBV20-1 | many | CSARAGEDTKKLFF
TRBV6-1 | NA | CASSPSRDTDTQYF
TRBV6-2/TRBV6-3 | few | CASSYRTFATNEKLFF
TRBV15 | NA | CATSRDVATGRGSPLHF
TRBV7-2 | few | CASSLVREGYTF
TRBV20-1 | many | CSASRAAEAFF
TRBV20-1 | few | CSAGTSGGFSYEQYF